The 21 T cell receptor beta chains below were found in one sample sequenced in a study of early T cells in non-severe SARS-CoV-2 infection. From the 5' RACE reads, TCRdb called clonotypes with MiXCR, one entry per CDR3 protein. Seen here are approximately 83,000 distinct CDR3 sequences, roughly 13% observed once, and the top ten hold over 9.5%. The sequencing input was whole blood. These receptors originate from an adult who was a healthcare worker with PCR-confirmed SARS-CoV-2 infection or an uninfected control (not recorded which).

In its sample, this clonotype was seen many times. The gene calls are TRBV3-1 and TRBJ2-3; TRBD2 matches 9 bases. The germline gives CDR1 LGHDT, CDR2 YNNKEL (reference sequence). CDR3 length: 16 amino acids. The ends lost 1 base at V and 2 bases at J; junction bases unmatched: 4. CDR3 residues: CASSQGIAGDTDTQYF. Written as DNA, the CDR3 is TGTGCCAGCAGCCAAGGGATAGCGGGGGACACAGATACGCAGTATTTT.

The chain recombines TRBV12-3 or TRBV12-4 with TRBJ2-3, with no clear D. V dropped 4 bases and J dropped 5 bases, with 7 bases sitting between them. The CDR3 has 12 residues. CDR3 nucleotide sequence: TGTGCCAGCAGTTCGGTGCGAGATACGCAGTATTTT. It is translated as CASSSVRDTQYF.

The J gene is TRBJ2-7, the V gene TRBV3-1; tentatively, D is TRBD1 or TRBD2 (5 bases each). This CDR3 has 15 amino acids. Trimming removed 0 bases at V and 1 base at J, with 10 bases between. The germline V gene has CDR1 LGHDT and CDR2 YNNKEL (reference sequence). The CDR3 DNA reads as TGTGCCAGCAGCCAAGATACTTGGGGGTCCTACGAGCAGTACTTC. Encoded protein: CASSQDTWGSYEQYF.

A few counts support this clonotype. The genes are TRBV28 and TRBJ1-2; a possible D gene is TRBD1 (6 bases). From germline, CDR1 is MDHEN and CDR2 SYDVKM. Trimming took off 3 bases at V and 5 bases at J, with 16 bases between the two ends. This CDR3 spans 15 amino acids. The DNA for the CDR3 is TGTGCCAGCAGTTTGGGGACACCGGGAGGTTATGGCTACACCTTC. Encoded protein: CASSLGTPGGYGYTF.

The chain has TRBV4-3 and TRBJ2-1; the D gene is possibly TRBD1 (6 bases). CDR1 and CDR2 (germline): LGHNA, YSLEER. CDR3 length: 18 residues. Trimming left V 1 base short and J 9 bases short, with 25 bases between. DNA for the CDR3: TGCGCCAGCAGCCAAGTGAGTGGCCCAAACACAGGGTTGGGTGAGCAGTTCTTC. It encodes CASSQVSGPNTGLGEQFF.

This clonotype was detected a few times. The V gene is TRBV7-3, the J gene TRBJ2-5; TRBD2 might be the D (6 bases). Germline CDR1 SGHTA, CDR2 FQGTGA. Deletions cut 1 base from V and 4 bases from J, with 10 bases between. The CDR3 extends over 14 amino acids. The CDR3 region has the DNA TGTGCCAGCAGCTTAAGTCGGGGGTCAGAGACCCAGTACTTC. Amino acids: CASSLSRGSETQYF.

This clonotype has only a few counts. The V and J genes are TRBV5-4 and TRBJ2-5; 9 bases line up with TRBD1. Germline V gives CDR1 SGHNT, CDR2 YYREEE (reference sequence). Losses at the gene ends were 5 bases for V and 3 bases for J; bases not matched to a gene: 14. The CDR3 covers 17 residues. The CDR3 loop reads CASRRGRNDRGEETQYF. The CDR3 bases are TGTGCCAGCAGGCGAGGACGGAACGACAGGGGGGAAGAGACCCAGTACTTC. Variable domain in full (rest from reference TRBV5-4 and TRBJ2-5): ETGVTQSPTHLIKTRGQQVTLRCSSQSGHNTVSWYQQALGQGPQFIFQYYREEENGRGNFPPRFSGLQFPNYSSELNVNALELDDSALYLCASRRGRNDRGEETQYFGPGTRLLVL.

In its sample, this clonotype was seen many times. This rearrangement joins TRBV9 to TRBJ1-2; D is undetermined. V lost 2 bases, J lost 3 bases, and 8 bases lay in between. The CDR3 sequence is 13 residues long. The germline V gene has CDR1 SGDLS and CDR2 YYNGEE. CDR3 protein: CASSVRTDYGYTF. In nucleotides, the CDR3 is TGTGCCAGCAGCGTTCGGACGGACTATGGCTACACCTTC.

This clonotype was recorded a few times. This chain joins TRBV11-1 and TRBJ2-3; D possibly corresponds to TRBD1 (6 bases). The V gene lost 5 bases and the J gene lost 0 bases, with 15 bases spanning the gap. Germline CDR1 reads SGHAT; CDR2 reads FQDESV (reference sequence). The CDR3 contains 16 residues. The CDR3 DNA reads TGTGCCAGCAGCACCAACCGGGACACCAGCACAGATACGCAGTATTTT. Translating it yields CASSTNRDTSTDTQYF. The full variable domain, in which reference TRBV11-1 and TRBJ2-3 provide the parts outside the CDR3, is EAEVAQSPRYKITEKSQAVAFWCDPISGHATLYWYRQILGQGPELLVQFQDESVVDDSQLPKDRFSAERLKGVDSTLKIQPAELGDSAMYLCASSTNRDTSTDTQYFGPGTRLTVL.

The chain links TRBV2 to TRBJ1-1; 9 bases align to TRBD1. V gave up 6 bases and J gave up 6 bases; unmatched junction bases: 8. There are 14 residues in the CDR3. Looked up from germline, CDR1 is SNHLY and CDR2 is FYNNEI. CDR3 sequence: CASRAPGQGPEAFF. DNA for the CDR3: TGTGCCAGCAGAGCTCCGGGACAGGGTCCTGAAGCTTTCTTT. The whole variable domain, remainder taken from reference TRBV2 and TRBJ1-1, is EPEVTQTPSHQVTQMGQEVILRCVPISNHLYFYWYRQILGQKVEFLVSFYNNEISEKSEIFDDQFSVERPDGSNFTLKIRSTKLEDSAMYFCASRAPGQGPEAFFGQGTRLTVV.

This chain uses TRBV28 with TRBJ2-7; 7 bases line up with TRBD1. Germline CDR1 is MDHEN and CDR2 is SYDVKM. J gave up 2 bases and V 6 bases, and 10 bases lay outside the gene matches. The length of the CDR3 is 15 residues. Here the CDR3 DNA reads TGTGCCAGCAGCCTCGTGGCAGGGGGTGCCTACGAGCAGTACTTC. The encoded protein is CASSLVAGGAYEQYF.

The sample holds a few counts of this clonotype. The V call is TRBV7-6, the J call TRBJ2-2; perhaps TRBD2 as D (6 bases). Germline V lookup: CDR1 SGHVS, CDR2 FNYEAQ. Trimming removed 4 bases at V and 3 bases at J, with 15 bases between. The CDR3 runs 16 residues. This CDR3 reads CASSYGGGGDTGELFF. The DNA of the CDR3 is TGTGCCAGCAGCTACGGTGGGGGAGGCGACACCGGGGAGCTGTTTTTT.

The rearrangement links TRBV7-9 to TRBJ1-1; a possible D gene is TRBD1 (5 bases). Germline CDR1 SEHNR, CDR2 FQNEAQ (reference sequence). The V and J ends lost 3 bases and 3 bases respectively, with 14 bases between them. This CDR3 has 15 residues. The CDR3 spells CASSFMAGRDTEAFF. CDR3 sequence (DNA): TGTGCCAGCAGCTTTATGGCAGGGAGGGACACTGAAGCTTTCTTT.

This chain joins TRBV20-1 and TRBJ1-4; D unresolved. This CDR3 has 13 amino acids. Per the germline V gene, CDR1 is DFQATT and CDR2 is SNEGSKA (reference sequence). V shed 1 base and J shed 0 bases, with 3 bases lying between them. DNA for the CDR3: TGCAGTGCTAGAGGGGCAACTAATGAAAAACTGTTTTTT. This gives the protein CSARGATNEKLFF.

The table lists this clonotype with many counts. The V gene is TRBV7-9, the J gene TRBJ1-3, with D possibly TRBD1 on 5 matching bases. The CDR3 runs to 15 residues. V gave up 8 bases and J gave up 4 bases, with 18 bases separating them. Germline V gene lookup returns CDR1 SEHNR and CDR2 FQNEAQ (reference sequence). The CDR3 DNA follows: TGTGCCAGCCTCCCGGTGAACAGGTTGGGAAACACCATATATTTT. Amino acids: CASLPVNRLGNTIYF.

This clonotype has more than one count but fewer than ten. V usage is TRBV6-5 and J usage is TRBJ2-2; D not certain. The CDR3 length is 14 residues. Trimming shortened V by 2 bases and J by 8 bases, and 12 bases separated the two germline ends. The germline V gene has CDR1 MNHEY and CDR2 SVGAGI. This CDR3 reads CASSYLSFGGELFF. The CDR3 nucleotides are TGTGCCAGCAGTTACCTCAGTTTCGGGGGGGAGCTGTTTTTT.

This clonotype showed up just a few times. DNA for the CDR3: TGTGCCAGCGGAAGGGAAGACACTGAAGCTTTCTTT. Translating it yields CASGREDTEAFF. The gene calls are TRBV6-5 and TRBJ1-1; no clear D gene. The CDR3 extends over 12 amino acids. Trimming left V 8 bases short and J 3 bases short, with 10 bases between. CDR1 is MNHEY and CDR2 is SVGAGI in the germline V gene.

The rearrangement links TRBV28 to TRBJ1-1; 8 bases map to TRBD1. After removal of 3 bases from V and 6 bases from J, the junction contained 6 bases not matched to a gene. Germline CDR1 and CDR2: MDHEN and SYDVKM. CDR3 length: 14 residues. The CDR3 loop reads CASSFRGRKAEAFF. The CDR3 region has the DNA TGTGCCAGCAGTTTCAGGGGGCGAAAAGCTGAAGCTTTCTTT.

The CDR3 sequence: CSASPDLGREKLFF. CDR3 nucleotides: TGCAGTGCTAGTCCGGACCTAGGGCGTGAAAAACTGTTTTTT. The gene calls are TRBV20-1 and TRBJ1-4; no reliable D call. V was clipped by 3 bases and J by 7 bases, with 15 bases between them. CDR3 length: 14 residues. The germline V gene encodes CDR1 DFQATT and CDR2 SNEGSKA (reference sequence).

The sample holds a few counts of this clonotype. The chain couples TRBV20-1 to TRBJ2-4; TRBD1 matches at 9 bases. Germline CDR1 and CDR2: DFQATT and SNEGSKA (reference sequence). V shed 5 bases and J 9 bases; nucleotides not matched to a gene: 8. The CDR3 contains 13 residues. CDR3: CSAGGTGKVIQYF. CDR3 coding DNA: TGCAGTGCTGGAGGGACAGGGAAGGTCATTCAGTACTTC.

The chain employs TRBV29-1 and TRBJ1-3, with 8 bases fitting TRBD1. CDR3 length: 16 residues. CDR1 SQVTM and CDR2 ANQGSEA come from the germline V gene. The CDR3 DNA reads as TGCCCCGGACGGGACAGGAGCATTTTCTCTGGAAACACCATATATTTT. Protein: CPGRDRSIFSGNTIYF. Drawing the rest from reference TRBV29-1 and TRBJ1-3, the complete variable domain is SAVISQKPSRDICQRGTSLTIQCQVDSQVTMMFWYRQQPGQSLTLIATANQGSEATYESGFVIDKFPISRPNLTFSTLTVSNMSPEDSSIYLCPGRDRSIFSGNTIYFGEGSWLTVV.